One sample yielded the 14 T cell receptor beta chains listed below, sequenced in a study of control samples from healthy donors and cancer patients (TCRdb year 2020). The protocol used for the library was the immunoSEQ multiplex PCR assay. In its TCRdb copy, this immuneACCESS table keeps in-frame sequences only and misses some clones. Where compared with another copy, unresolved V genes explain less than half of these, and the others have no known cause. The sample table holds approximately 120,000 clones, of which almost 95% were seen once. Together, the top ten hold approximately 0.57% of the sample. Input material: PBMCs. These receptors originate from a man older than 75 with head and neck cancer.

The rearrangement joins TRBV2 to TRBJ1-1, with unresolved D. Per germline, CDR1 SNHLY and CDR2 FYNNEI. Trimming removed 4 bases at V and 0 bases at J, with 12 bases between. This CDR3 has 15 residues. CDR3 in DNA: TGTGCCAGCAGTGGCCAGGCCTCAATGAACACTGAAGCTTTCTTT. Translation: CASSGQASMNTEAFF.

The chain couples TRBV18 to TRBJ1-3; the D gene is possibly TRBD1 (5 bases). V was pared by 8 bases and J by 0 bases, with 20 bases between. The V gene's germline CDR1 is KGHSH and CDR2 LQKENI. This CDR3 contains 17 residues. The CDR3: CASTFPTGGVSGNTIYF. The CDR3 DNA reads TGTGCCAGCACATTCCCGACGGGGGGAGTCTCTGGAAACACCATATATTTT.

This clone was observed once. The chain couples TRBV10-3 to TRBJ2-1; TRBD2 matches at 10 bases. CDR1 ENHRY and CDR2 SYGVKD come from the germline V gene. This CDR3 spans 14 amino acids. Losses at the gene ends were 4 bases for V and 4 bases for J; bases not matched to a gene: 1. The CDR3 region has the DNA TGTGCCATCAGTGGGACTAGCGGATACAATGAGCAGTTCTTC. This encodes CAISGTSGYNEQFF.

This chain joins TRBV12-3 or TRBV12-4 and TRBJ2-1, with D unresolved. This CDR3 is built from 13 residues. The V end was cut by 6 bases, the J end by 7 bases, with 13 bases between. The CDR3, as DNA: TGTGCCAGCAGGATAGACGGCCTGAATGAGCAGTTCTTC. The encoded protein is CASRIDGLNEQFF.

The chain employs TRBV30 and TRBJ2-5; D assignment may be TRBD1 or TRBD2 (6 bases each). Trimming shortened V by 2 bases and J by 9 bases, and 10 bases separated the two germline ends. The germline V gene has CDR1 GTSNPN and CDR2 SVGIG (reference sequence). The CDR3 sequence is 11 residues long. Here the CDR3 DNA reads TGTGCCTGGAGTAACAGGGAGGCCCAGTACTTC. Its protein is CAWSNREAQYF.

The chain combines TRBV9 with TRBJ1-6; D gene ambiguous. V lost 3 bases to trimming and J lost 9 bases, with 13 bases between them. The CDR3 has 14 residues. CDR1 is SGDLS, CDR2 YYNGEE, per germline. CDR3 loop: CASSADSVGSPLHF. The CDR3 region has the DNA TGTGCCAGCAGCGCCGACTCCGTTGGTTCACCCCTCCACTTT.

The CDR3 region has the DNA TGTGCCAGCTCACTATCGGGGACACTTCAAGAGACCCAGTACTTC. Translated, it gives CASSLSGTLQETQYF. V is TRBV18 and J is TRBJ2-5; D possibly corresponds to TRBD1 (6 bases). Germline V gene data show CDR1 as KGHSH and CDR2 as LQKENI. V was pared by 4 bases and J by 2 bases, with 14 bases between. The CDR3 totals 15 residues.

This chain uses TRBV5-4 with TRBJ1-1; TRBD1 might be the D (6 bases). Germline V gene sequence: CDR1 SGHNT, CDR2 YYREEE (reference sequence). This CDR3 contains 14 residues. V was shortened by 3 bases and J by 5 bases, with 14 bases between the two germline ends. CDR3 in amino acids: CASSSTGRVTEAFF. CDR3 coding DNA: TGTGCCAGCAGCTCTACAGGGAGGGTAACTGAAGCTTTCTTT.

This chain joins TRBV5-6 and TRBJ1-1; D possibly corresponds to TRBD1 (6 bases). Trimming left V 5 bases short and J 3 bases short, with 17 bases between. Germline V lookup: CDR1 SGHDT, CDR2 YYEEEE. The CDR3 is made up of 15 amino acids. The CDR3 DNA follows: TGTGCCAGCAGGTTGACCGGACAGCCAGACACTGAAGCTTTCTTT. This gives the protein CASRLTGQPDTEAFF. Using reference TRBV5-6 and TRBJ1-1 for the parts outside the CDR3, the full variable domain is DAGVTQSPTHLIKTRGQQVTLRCSPKSGHDTVSWYQQALGQGPQFIFQYYEEEERQRGNFPDRFSGHQFPNYSSELNVNALLLGDSALYLCASRLTGQPDTEAFFGQGTRLTVV.

The V and J genes are TRBV21-1 and TRBJ1-5. TRBV21-1 is a documented pseudogene. The CDR3 runs to 17 residues. This CDR3 is CASSKAFKRGGDQPQHF. CDR3 nucleotide sequence: TGTGCCAGCAGCAAAGCGTTTAAACGGGGGGGCGACCAGCCCCAGCATTTT.

The chain employs TRBV10-3 and TRBJ2-1; TRBD2 matches 7 bases. Germline V gene lookup returns CDR1 ENHRY and CDR2 SYGVKD. The junction had 24 bases not matched to a gene; V was cut back by 6 bases and J by 4 bases. The CDR3 consists of 20 residues. CDR3 in DNA: TGTGCCATCAGAAAGCGGGGTACCGCCGCTGTAGCCGGGTCTTACAATGAGCAGTTCTTC. It encodes CAIRKRGTAAVAGSYNEQFF.

V and J are TRBV5-1 and TRBJ2-2; D is tentatively TRBD1 or TRBD2 (5 bases each). CDR1 SGHRS and CDR2 YFSETQ come from the germline V gene. Trimming took off 0 bases at V and 4 bases at J, with 10 bases between the two ends. The CDR3 has 15 amino acids. Here the CDR3 reads CASSLGGIGTGELFF. The CDR3 DNA follows: TGCGCCAGCAGCTTGGGGGGGATTGGCACCGGGGAGCTGTTTTTT.

The gene calls are TRBV3-1 (or the pseudogene TRBV3-2) and TRBJ2-5, with D tentatively TRBD1 (5 bases). Trimming took off 1 base at V and 5 bases at J, with 14 bases between the two ends. Germline-derived CDR1 and CDR2 are LGHDT and YNNKEL (reference sequence). The CDR3 contains 15 residues. The CDR3 sequence is CASSQGSGFSETQYF. DNA of the CDR3: TGTGCCAGCAGCCAAGGGTCAGGGTTCTCGGAGACCCAGTACTTC.

The chain is built from TRBV15 and TRBJ2-7, with 10 bases aligning to TRBD1. Germline lookup yields CDR1 LNHNV and CDR2 YYDKDF (reference sequence). The CDR3 totals 16 residues. V lost 5 bases and J lost 2; bases outside the gene matches: 9. The CDR3 sequence is CATSPNMGTGAYEQYF. In nucleotides, the CDR3 is TGTGCCACCAGCCCTAATATGGGGACAGGGGCCTACGAGCAGTACTTC.